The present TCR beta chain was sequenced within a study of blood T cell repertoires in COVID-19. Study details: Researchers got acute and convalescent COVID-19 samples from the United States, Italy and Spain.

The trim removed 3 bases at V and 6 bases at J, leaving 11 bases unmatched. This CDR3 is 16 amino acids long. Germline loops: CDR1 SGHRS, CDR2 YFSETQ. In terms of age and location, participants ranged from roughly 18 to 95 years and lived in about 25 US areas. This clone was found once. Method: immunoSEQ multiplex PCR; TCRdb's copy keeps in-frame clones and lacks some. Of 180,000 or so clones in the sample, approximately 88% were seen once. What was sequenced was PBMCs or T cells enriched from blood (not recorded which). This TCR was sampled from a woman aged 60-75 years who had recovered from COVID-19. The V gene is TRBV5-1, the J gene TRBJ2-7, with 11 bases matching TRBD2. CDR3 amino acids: CASSSGLAVGAVEQYF. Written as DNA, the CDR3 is TGCGCCAGCAGCTCGGGACTAGCGGTCGGGGCGGTCGAGCAGTACTTC.